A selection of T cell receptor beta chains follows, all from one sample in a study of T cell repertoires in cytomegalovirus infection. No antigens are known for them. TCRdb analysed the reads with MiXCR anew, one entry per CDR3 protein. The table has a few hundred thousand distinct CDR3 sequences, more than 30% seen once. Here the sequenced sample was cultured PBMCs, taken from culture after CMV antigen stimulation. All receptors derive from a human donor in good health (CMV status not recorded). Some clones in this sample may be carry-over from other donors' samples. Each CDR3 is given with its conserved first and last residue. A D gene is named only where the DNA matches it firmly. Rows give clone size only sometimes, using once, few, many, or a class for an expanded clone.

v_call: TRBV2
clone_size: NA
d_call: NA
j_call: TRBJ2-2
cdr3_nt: TGTGCCAGCAGTGACTTTTGGGGGGCCGGGGAGCTGTTTTTT
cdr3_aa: CASSDFWGAGELFF

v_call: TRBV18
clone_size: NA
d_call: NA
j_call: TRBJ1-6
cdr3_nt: TGTGCCAGCTCTCCGGGACACTCCTCACCCCTCCACTTT
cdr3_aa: CASSPGHSSPLHF

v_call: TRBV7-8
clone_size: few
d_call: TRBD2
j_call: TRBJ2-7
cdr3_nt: TGTGCCAGCAGCTCGGGTCGACTAGCGGGAGCCTACGAGCAGTACTTC
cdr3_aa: CASSSGRLAGAYEQYF

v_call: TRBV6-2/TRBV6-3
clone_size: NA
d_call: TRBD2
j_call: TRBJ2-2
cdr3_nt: TGTGCCAGCAGTTACACCCTAGCGGGAGCCACCGGGGAGCTGTTTTTT
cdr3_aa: CASSYTLAGATGELFF

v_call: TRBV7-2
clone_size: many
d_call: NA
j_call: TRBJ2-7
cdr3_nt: TGTGCCAGCAGCTCTTTACACTCCTACGAGCAGTACTTC
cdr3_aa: CASSSLHSYEQYF

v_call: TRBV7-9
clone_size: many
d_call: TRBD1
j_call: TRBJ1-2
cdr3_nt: TGTGCCAGCAGCACCCAGACAGGGGATTTTAACTATGGCTACACCTTC
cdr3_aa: CASSTQTGDFNYGYTF

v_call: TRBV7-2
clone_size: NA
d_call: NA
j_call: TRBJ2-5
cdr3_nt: TGTGCCAGCAGCTTAGCCCCCGGGGCTATCCTACAAGAGACCCAGTACTTC
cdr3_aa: CASSLAPGAILQETQYF

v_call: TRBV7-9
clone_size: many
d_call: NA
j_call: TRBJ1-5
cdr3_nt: TGTGCCAGCAGCTTAGGGAGACAGGAAGGACAGCCCCAGCATTTT
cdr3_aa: CASSLGRQEGQPQHF

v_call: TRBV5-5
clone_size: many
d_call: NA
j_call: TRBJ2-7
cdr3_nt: TGTGCCAGCAGCTTGGCCCCCTTGAGAGACGAGCAGTACTTC
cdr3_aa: CASSLAPLRDEQYF

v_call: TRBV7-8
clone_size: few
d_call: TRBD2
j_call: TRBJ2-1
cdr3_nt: TGTGCCAGCAGCCCCCTAAGGCTAGCGGGAGGTAGCAATGAGCAGTTCTTC
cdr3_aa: CASSPLRLAGGSNEQFF

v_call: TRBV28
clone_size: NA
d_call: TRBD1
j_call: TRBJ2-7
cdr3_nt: TGTGCCAGCAGTTATCGACAGGGTAGAGGCGAGCAGTACTTC
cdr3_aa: CASSYRQGRGEQYF

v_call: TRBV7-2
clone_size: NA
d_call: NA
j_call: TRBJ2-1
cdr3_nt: TGTGCCAGCAGCTTAGGCAGGTCCACTTACAATGAGCAGTTCTTC
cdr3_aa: CASSLGRSTYNEQFF

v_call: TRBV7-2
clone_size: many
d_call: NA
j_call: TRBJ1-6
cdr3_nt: TGTGCCAGCAGCCGTGGCCTGGGGAATTCACCCCTCCACTTT
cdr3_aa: CASSRGLGNSPLHF

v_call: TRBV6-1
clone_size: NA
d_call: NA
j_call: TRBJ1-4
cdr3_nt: TGTGCCAGCAGTGAAGCCGTACGTCGGGTGTTTTTT
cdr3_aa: CASSEAVRRVFF

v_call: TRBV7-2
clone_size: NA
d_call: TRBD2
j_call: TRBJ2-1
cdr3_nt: TGTGCCAGCAGCTCTAGCGGGGACATCAATGAGCAGTTCTTC
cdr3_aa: CASSSSGDINEQFF

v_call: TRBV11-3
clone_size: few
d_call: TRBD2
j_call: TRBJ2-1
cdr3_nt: TGTGCCAGCAGCTTAGAGGGCTACCAGGTGCGGGAGGTCGCCTACAATGAGCAGTTCTTC
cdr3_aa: CASSLEGYQVREVAYNEQFF

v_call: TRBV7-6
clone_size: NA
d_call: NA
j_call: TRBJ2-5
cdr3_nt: TGTGCCAGCAGCGGAGGCGAGTACCAAGAGACCCAGTACTTC
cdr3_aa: CASSGGEYQETQYF

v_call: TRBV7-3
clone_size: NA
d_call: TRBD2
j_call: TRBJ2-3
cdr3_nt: TGTGCCAGCAGCTTAGGGGTAGCGGGTCCCTCGGATACGCAGTATTTT
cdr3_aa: CASSLGVAGPSDTQYF

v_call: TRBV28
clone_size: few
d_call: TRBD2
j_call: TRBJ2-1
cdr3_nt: TGTGCCATGGGACTAGCGAAAAACAATGAGCAGTTCTTC
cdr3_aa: CAMGLAKNNEQFF

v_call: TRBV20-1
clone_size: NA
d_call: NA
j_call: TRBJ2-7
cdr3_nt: TGCAGTGCCCTAACCTACGAGCAGTACTTC
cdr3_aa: CSALTYEQYF

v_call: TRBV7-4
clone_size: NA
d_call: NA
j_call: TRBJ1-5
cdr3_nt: TGTGCCAGCAGCTCCCGACCCCGGTATAGCAATCAGCCCCAGCATTTT
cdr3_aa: CASSSRPRYSNQPQHF

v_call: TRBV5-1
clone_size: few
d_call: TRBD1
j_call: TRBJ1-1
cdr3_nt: TGCGCCAGCAGCAGGGGACAGGGGGCTGTGAACACTGAAGCTTTCTTT
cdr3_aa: CASSRGQGAVNTEAFF

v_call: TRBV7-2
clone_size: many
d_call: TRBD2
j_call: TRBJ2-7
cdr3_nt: TGTGCCAGCAGCCACTGGCGCCCCCTAGCGGACGAGCAGTACTTC
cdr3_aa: CASSHWRPLADEQYF

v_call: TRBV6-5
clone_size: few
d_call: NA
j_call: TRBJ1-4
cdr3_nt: TGTGCCAGCAGTTACGCAACTAATGAAAAACTGTTTTTT
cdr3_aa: CASSYATNEKLFF

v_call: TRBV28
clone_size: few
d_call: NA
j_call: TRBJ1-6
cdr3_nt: TGTGCCAGCAGCGTAGACAGGTTGGCGGCTGATCCCTTCGTCCACTTT
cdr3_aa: CASSVDRLAADPFVHF

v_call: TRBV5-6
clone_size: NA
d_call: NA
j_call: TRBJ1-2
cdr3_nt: TGTGCCAGCACCGAGGGGGGCGGCTACACCTTC
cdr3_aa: CASTEGGGYTF

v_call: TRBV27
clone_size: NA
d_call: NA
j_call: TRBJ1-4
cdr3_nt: TGTGCCAGCAGTTTAGGAAACGTCCGGGGGGCGGAAAAACTGTTTTTT
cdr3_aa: CASSLGNVRGAEKLFF

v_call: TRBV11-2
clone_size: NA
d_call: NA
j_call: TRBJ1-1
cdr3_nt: TGTGCCAGCAGCGAAAACAGTCGAAACACTGAAGCTTTCTTT
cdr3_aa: CASSENSRNTEAFF

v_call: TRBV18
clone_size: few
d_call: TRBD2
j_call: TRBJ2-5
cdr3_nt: TGTGCCAGCTCATCATTAGGACTAGCGGGAGGGCCGCACGAGACCCAGTACTTC
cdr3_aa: CASSSLGLAGGPHETQYF

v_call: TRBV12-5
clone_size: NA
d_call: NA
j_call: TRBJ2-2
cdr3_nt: TGTGCTAGTGGGAGGGCCACCACCGGGGAGCTGTTTTTT
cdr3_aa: CASGRATTGELFF

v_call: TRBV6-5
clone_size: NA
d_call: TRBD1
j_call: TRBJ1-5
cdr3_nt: TGTGCCAGCAGGGACAGGTACGATAGCAATCAGCCCCAGCATTTT
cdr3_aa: CASRDRYDSNQPQHF

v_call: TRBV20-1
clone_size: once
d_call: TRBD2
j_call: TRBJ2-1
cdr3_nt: TGCAGTGCTAGAGATGGCGGCGGGAGGAGCTCCTACAATGAGCAGTTCTTC
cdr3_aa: CSARDGGGRSSYNEQFF

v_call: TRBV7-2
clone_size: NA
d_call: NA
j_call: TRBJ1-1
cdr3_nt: TGTGCCAGCAGCTTAGCATGGTCTCGGTTGAACACTGAAGCTTTCTTT
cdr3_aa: CASSLAWSRLNTEAFF

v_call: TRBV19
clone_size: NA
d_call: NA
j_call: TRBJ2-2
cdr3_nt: TGTGCCAGTAGTATGAAGGGCAGCGGAGCGAACACCGGGGAGCTGTTTTTT
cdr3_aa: CASSMKGSGANTGELFF

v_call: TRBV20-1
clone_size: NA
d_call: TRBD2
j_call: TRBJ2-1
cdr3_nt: TGCAGTGCTAGGGTGACTAGCGGGAGCTGGAATGAGCAGTTCTTC
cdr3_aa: CSARVTSGSWNEQFF

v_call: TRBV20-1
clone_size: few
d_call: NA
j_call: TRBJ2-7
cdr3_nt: TGCAGTGTCACTCCGCAGGACTCCTACGAGCAGTACTTC
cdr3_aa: CSVTPQDSYEQYF

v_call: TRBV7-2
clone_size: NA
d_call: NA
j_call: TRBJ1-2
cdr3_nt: TGTGCCAGCAGCTTAAGACCGGGACGAGATGGCTACACCTTC
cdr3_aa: CASSLRPGRDGYTF

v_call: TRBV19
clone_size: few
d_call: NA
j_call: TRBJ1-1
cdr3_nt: TGTGCCAGTACCAAGACACGAAACACTGAAGCTTTCTTT
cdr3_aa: CASTKTRNTEAFF

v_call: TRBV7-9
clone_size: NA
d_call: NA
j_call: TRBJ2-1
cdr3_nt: TGTGCCAGCAGCTTCGGGGATGACCAGTTCTTC
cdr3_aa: CASSFGDDQFF

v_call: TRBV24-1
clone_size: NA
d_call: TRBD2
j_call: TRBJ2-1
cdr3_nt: TGTGCCACCAGTGCCGCAGGACTAGCGGGAGCTTACAATGAGCAGTTCTTC
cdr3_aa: CATSAAGLAGAYNEQFF

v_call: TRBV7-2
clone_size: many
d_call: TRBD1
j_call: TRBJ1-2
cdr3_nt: TGTGCCAGCAGCTTGCCGGGACAGGGGTATTCGGTCTATGGCTACACCTTC
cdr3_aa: CASSLPGQGYSVYGYTF

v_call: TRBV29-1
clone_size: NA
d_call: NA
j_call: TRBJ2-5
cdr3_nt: TGCAGCGTAAATCTAGCGTCCCAAGAGACCCAGTACTTC
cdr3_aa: CSVNLASQETQYF

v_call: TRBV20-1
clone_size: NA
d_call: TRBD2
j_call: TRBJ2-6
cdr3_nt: TGCAGTGCCTACGGGGTGGTAGCGGGAGGGGCAGGGGCCAACGTCCTGACTTTC
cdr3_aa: CSAYGVVAGGAGANVLTF

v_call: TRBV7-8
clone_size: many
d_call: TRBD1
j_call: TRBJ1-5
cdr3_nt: TGTGCCAGCAGTACTAGACAGGGTACCAGCAATCAGCCCCAGCATTTT
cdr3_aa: CASSTRQGTSNQPQHF

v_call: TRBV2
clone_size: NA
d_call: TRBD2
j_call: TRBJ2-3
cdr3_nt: TGTGCCAGCAGTGAATACGCAGGGTCGACTAGCGGGATAAGAGGGGATACGCAGTATTTT
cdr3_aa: CASSEYAGSTSGIRGDTQYF

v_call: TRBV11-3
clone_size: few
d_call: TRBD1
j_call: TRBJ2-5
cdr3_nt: TGTGCCAGCAGCTCGGGACAGGGGACACAAGAGACCCAGTACTTC
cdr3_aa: CASSSGQGTQETQYF

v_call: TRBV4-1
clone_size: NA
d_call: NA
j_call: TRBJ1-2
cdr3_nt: TGCGCCAGCAGCCAAGGCCTCAGGGGCGGTAACTATGGCTACACCTTC
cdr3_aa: CASSQGLRGGNYGYTF

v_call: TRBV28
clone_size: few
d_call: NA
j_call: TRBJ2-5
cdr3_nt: TGTGCCAGCAGTTTGACCAGGGGAGGTTATGGGGAGACCCAGTACTTC
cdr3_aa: CASSLTRGGYGETQYF

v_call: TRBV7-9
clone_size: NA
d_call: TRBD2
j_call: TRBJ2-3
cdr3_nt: TGTGCCAGCAGCTTAGGTCCTAGCGGGGCAGATACGCAGTATTTT
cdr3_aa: CASSLGPSGADTQYF

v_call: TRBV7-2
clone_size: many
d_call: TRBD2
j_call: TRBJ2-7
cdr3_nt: TGTGCCAGCAGCTTGGGGGCGGGAGGGCCTTACGAGCAGTACTTC
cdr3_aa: CASSLGAGGPYEQYF

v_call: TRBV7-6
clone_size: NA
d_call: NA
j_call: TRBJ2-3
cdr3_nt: TGTGCCAGCAACCACGGGGGCACAGATACGCAGTATTTT
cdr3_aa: CASNHGGTDTQYF

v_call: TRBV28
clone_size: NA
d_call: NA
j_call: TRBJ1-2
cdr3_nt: TGTGCCAGCAGTCCCCCTTCTGGGGGCTATGGCTACACCTTC
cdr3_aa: CASSPPSGGYGYTF

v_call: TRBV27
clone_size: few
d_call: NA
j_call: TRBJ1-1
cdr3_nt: TGTGCCAGCAGCCATTCCATGGGGAATGAAGCTTTCTTT
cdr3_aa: CASSHSMGNEAFF